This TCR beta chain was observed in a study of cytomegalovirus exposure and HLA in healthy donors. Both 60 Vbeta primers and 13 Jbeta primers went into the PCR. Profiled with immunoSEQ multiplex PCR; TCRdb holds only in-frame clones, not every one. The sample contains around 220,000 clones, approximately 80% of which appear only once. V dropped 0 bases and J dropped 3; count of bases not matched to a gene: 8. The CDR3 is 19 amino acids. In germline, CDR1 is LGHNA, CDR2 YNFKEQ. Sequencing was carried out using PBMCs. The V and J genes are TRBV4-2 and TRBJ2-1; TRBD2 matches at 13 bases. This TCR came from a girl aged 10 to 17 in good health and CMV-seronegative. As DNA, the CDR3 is TGTGCCAGCAGCCAAGATTCACCGACTAGCGGGAGGTTCTACAATGAGCAGTTCTTC. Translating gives CASSQDSPTSGRFYNEQFF.